This entry lists 10 T cell receptor beta chains sequenced from one sample in a study of control samples from healthy donors and cancer patients (TCRdb year 2020). The receptor library was made with the immunoSEQ multiplex PCR assay. This is the immuneACCESS table as TCRdb keeps it, with only in-frame sequences that have V and J called. A part of the clones is gone; compared with another copy, unresolved V genes explain less than half, and the rest is unexplained. The sample table lists 120,000 or so clones, approximately 92% of them with a count of one. 0.58% of the sample is taken by the ten largest. Sequenced input: PBMCs. These receptors all stem from a man of 80 years or more with head and neck cancer.

The V and J genes are TRBV7-2 and TRBJ1-5, with unresolved D. From germline, CDR1 is SGHTA and CDR2 FQGNSA. The CDR3 has 16 residues. V was pared by 3 bases and J by 0 bases, with 12 bases between. As DNA, the CDR3 is TGTGCCAGCAGCTTGGGCCACCGGTATAGCAATCAGCCCCAGCATTTT. Translating it yields CASSLGHRYSNQPQHF. Full variable domain (missing parts from reference TRBV7-2 and TRBJ1-5): GAGVSQSPSNKVTEKGKDVELRCDPISGHTALYWYRQSLGQGLEFLIYFQGNSAPDKSGLPSDRFSAERTGGSVSTLTIQRTQQEDSAVYLCASSLGHRYSNQPQHFGDGTRLSIL.

The rearrangement uses TRBV15 and TRBJ1-3; the D is unclear. Germline assignment: CDR1 LNHNV and CDR2 YYDKDF (reference sequence). The CDR3 loop spans 18 amino acids. Trimming took off 0 bases at V and 0 bases at J, with 15 bases between the two ends. CDR3 coding DNA: TGTGCCACCAGCAGAGATCGGAAAGTTTCTAGCTCTGGAAACACCATATATTTT. It specifies CATSRDRKVSSSGNTIYF.

This chain joins TRBV19 and TRBJ1-1, with a possible D match to TRBD1 (5 bases). The CDR3 has 17 amino acids. Deletions cut 7 bases from V and 1 base from J, with 22 bases between. Germline V gives CDR1 LNHDA, CDR2 SQIVND (reference sequence). This chain's CDR3 is CASTPHRTSFGNTEAFF. Written as DNA, the CDR3 is TGTGCCAGTACCCCTCACCGGACAAGTTTTGGGAACACTGAAGCTTTCTTT.

The rearrangement links TRBV3-1 (or the pseudogene TRBV3-2) to TRBJ1-5, with a tentative D call TRBD1 (5 bases). The CDR3 contains 13 residues. CDR1 is LGHDT and CDR2 is YNNKEL in the germline V gene (reference sequence). V was trimmed by 1 base and J by 5 bases, leaving 6 bases between them. The CDR3 DNA is TGTGCCAGCAGCCAAGGGGGGGATCAGCCCCAGCATTTT. This codes for CASSQGGDQPQHF.

This chain uses TRBV14 with TRBJ1-3; no definite D call. The CDR3 runs to 16 residues. Germline CDR1 and CDR2: SGHDN and FVKESK. Between the trimmed V and J ends, which lost 0 bases and 0 bases, there was a span of 9 bases. The CDR3, as DNA: TGTGCCAGCAGCCAAGATCTTGTGTCCTCTGGAAACACCATATATTTT. Its protein is CASSQDLVSSGNTIYF.

The chain couples TRBV18 to TRBJ2-7; 14 positions agree with TRBD2. This CDR3 has 16 residues. The V segment lost 2 bases and the J segment 4 bases; nucleotides outside the gene matches: 4. Looked up from germline, CDR1 is KGHSH and CDR2 is LQKENI. The CDR3 here is CASSPEGTSGRYEQYF. CDR3 DNA sequence: TGTGCCAGCTCACCAGAAGGGACTAGCGGGAGATACGAGCAGTACTTC. Full variable domain (remainder filled in from reference TRBV18 and TRBJ2-7): NAGVMQNPRHLVRRRGQEARLRCSPMKGHSHVYWYRQLPEEGLKFMVYLQKENIIDESGMPKERFSAEFPKEGPSILRIQQVVRGDSAAYFCASSPEGTSGRYEQYFGPGTRLTVT.

The chain combines TRBV5-1 with TRBJ1-1, with D possibly TRBD1 on 5 matching bases. V was trimmed by 1 base and J by 0 bases, leaving 13 bases between them. Germline V gene sequence: CDR1 SGHRS, CDR2 YFSETQ. This CDR3 spans 16 amino acids. CDR3 protein: CASSLSFGRVNTEAFF. In nucleotides, the CDR3 is TGCGCCAGCAGCTTGAGTTTCGGCAGGGTGAACACTGAAGCTTTCTTT.

The chain joins TRBV3-1 (or the pseudogene TRBV3-2) to TRBJ2-6, with D tentatively TRBD1 or TRBD2 (5 bases each). CDR1 LGHDT and CDR2 YNNKEL come from the germline V gene (reference sequence). The CDR3 runs to 17 residues. V lost 1 base and J lost 2, with 12 bases in between. This chain's CDR3 is CASSQAALGAGANVLTF. The DNA for the CDR3 is TGTGCCAGCAGCCAAGCCGCGTTGGGGGCTGGGGCCAACGTCCTGACTTTC.

V and J are TRBV18 and TRBJ2-2; unclear D gene. From germline, CDR1 is KGHSH and CDR2 LQKENI. CDR3 length: 15 residues. The ends were cut back, 2 bases at V and 6 bases at J, with 13 bases in the middle. The CDR3 DNA reads TGTGCCAGCTCACCATACGACCTCGACTCCGGGGAGCTGTTTTTT. It yields the protein CASSPYDLDSGELFF.

This chain uses TRBV24-1 with TRBJ1-2; tentatively, D is TRBD1 (6 bases). The CDR3 runs 14 residues. Germline CDR1 is KGHDR and CDR2 is SFDVKD. With 9 bases removed from V and 3 bases from J, the gap between germline ends came to 16 bases. The CDR3 region is CATGGTPGDYGYTF. The CDR3 DNA reads TGTGCCACCGGGGGGACACCGGGGGACTATGGCTACACCTTC.